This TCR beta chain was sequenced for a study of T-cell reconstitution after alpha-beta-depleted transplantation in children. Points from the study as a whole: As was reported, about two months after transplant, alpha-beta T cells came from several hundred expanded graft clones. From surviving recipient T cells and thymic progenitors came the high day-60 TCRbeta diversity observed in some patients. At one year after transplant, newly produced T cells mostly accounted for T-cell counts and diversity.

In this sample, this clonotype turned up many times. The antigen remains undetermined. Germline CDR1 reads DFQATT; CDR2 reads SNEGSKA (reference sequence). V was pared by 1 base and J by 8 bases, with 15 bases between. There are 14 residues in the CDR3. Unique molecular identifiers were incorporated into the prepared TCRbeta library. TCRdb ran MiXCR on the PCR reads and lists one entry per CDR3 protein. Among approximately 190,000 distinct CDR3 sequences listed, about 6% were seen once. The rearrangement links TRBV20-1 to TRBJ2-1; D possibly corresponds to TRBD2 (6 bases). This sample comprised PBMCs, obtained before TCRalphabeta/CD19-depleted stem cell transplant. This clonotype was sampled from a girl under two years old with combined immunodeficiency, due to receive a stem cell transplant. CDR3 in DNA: TGCAGTGCTAGAGGTGCGGGGTTTCTGGATGAGCAGTTCTTC. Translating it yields CSARGAGFLDEQFF.